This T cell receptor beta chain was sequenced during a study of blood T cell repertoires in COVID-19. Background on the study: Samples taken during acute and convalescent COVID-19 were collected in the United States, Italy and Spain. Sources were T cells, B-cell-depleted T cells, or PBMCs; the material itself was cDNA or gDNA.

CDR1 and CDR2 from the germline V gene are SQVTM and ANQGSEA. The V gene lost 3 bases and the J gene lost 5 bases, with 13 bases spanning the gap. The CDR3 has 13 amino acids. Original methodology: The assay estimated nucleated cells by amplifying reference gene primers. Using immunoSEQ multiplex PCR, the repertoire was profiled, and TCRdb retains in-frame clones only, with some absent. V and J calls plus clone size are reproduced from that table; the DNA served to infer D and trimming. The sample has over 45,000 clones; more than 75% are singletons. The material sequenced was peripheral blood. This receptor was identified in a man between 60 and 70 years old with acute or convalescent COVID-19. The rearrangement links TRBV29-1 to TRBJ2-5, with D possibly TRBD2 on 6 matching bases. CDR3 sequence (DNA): TGCAGCGTTGAGGAGGGGTTGGAGGAGACCCAGTACTTC. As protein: CSVEEGLEETQYF.